This TCR beta chain is from a study of shared clonotypes between healthy human individuals. The unsorted PBMC sample used ten immunoSEQ deep assay plates. The data were produced by immunoSEQ multiplex PCR, yet TCRdb's version contains in-frame clones alone and is incomplete. The sample carries some 510,000 clones, 75% to 85% recorded once. Looked up from germline, CDR1 is SQVTM and CDR2 is ANQGSEA. With V trimmed by 4 bases and J by 3 bases, 13 bases remained unmatched. The CDR3 spans 16 residues. The clonotype was recovered from a woman in her thirties or forties in good health. Some clones in this sample may be carry-over from other donors' samples. V is TRBV29-1 and J is TRBJ2-3, with TRBD2 matching over 7 bases. What was sequenced was PBMCs. CDR3 protein: CSVVGVRGGPTDTQYF. DNA of the CDR3: TGCAGCGTTGTGGGGGTTCGGGGAGGGCCGACAGATACGCAGTATTTT.